These T cell receptor beta chains were read from a single sample in a study of blood T cell repertoires in COVID-19. The table came from immunoSEQ multiplex PCR; TCRdb's copy has only in-frame clones and leaves some out. The data hold 55,000 to 60,000 clones, with 75% to 80% observed a single time. Sequenced: peripheral blood. The receptors were sampled from a man between 45 and 60 years old with active or convalescent COVID-19. Both conserved end residues are part of each CDR3. The order of the fields is J gene, D gene, clone size, V gene, CDR3 DNA, CDR3 protein. A D gene is named only where the DNA matches it firmly. A clone size is listed for some rows: how often the clone was seen (once, few, many), or a class if it is expanded.

j_call: TRBJ1-1; d_call: .; clone_size: .; v_call: TRBV19; cdr3_nt: TGTGCCAGTAGTATAGAACGGGGTTTGACTGAAGCTTTCTTT; cdr3_aa: CASSIERGLTEAFF
j_call: TRBJ2-7; d_call: TRBD1; clone_size: .; v_call: TRBV9; cdr3_nt: TGTGCCAGCAGCCCTAGACAGGGCCAACCCTACGAGCAGTACTTC; cdr3_aa: CASSPRQGQPYEQYF
j_call: TRBJ1-1; d_call: .; clone_size: few; v_call: TRBV5-6; cdr3_nt: TGTGCCAGCAGTCGCGGGAACACTGAAGCTTTCTTT; cdr3_aa: CASSRGNTEAFF
j_call: TRBJ1-4; d_call: TRBD1; clone_size: few; v_call: TRBV7-4; cdr3_nt: TGTGCCAGCAGCTTGGGCCTAGGGACAGTAAAAGAAAAACTGTTTTTT; cdr3_aa: CASSLGLGTVKEKLFF
j_call: TRBJ1-1; d_call: .; clone_size: few; v_call: TRBV4-1; cdr3_nt: TGCGCCAGCAGCCAAGGGCGCGGCACTGAAGCTTTCTTT; cdr3_aa: CASSQGRGTEAFF
j_call: TRBJ2-1; d_call: TRBD2; clone_size: .; v_call: TRBV5-4; cdr3_nt: TGTGCCAGCAGCTTGGACAGCGGGAGTACCGATGAGCAGTTCTTC; cdr3_aa: CASSLDSGSTDEQFF
j_call: TRBJ2-1; d_call: .; clone_size: .; v_call: TRBV14; cdr3_nt: TGTGCCAGCAGCCCGACAGGCAATGAGCAGTTCTTC; cdr3_aa: CASSPTGNEQFF
j_call: TRBJ1-4; d_call: TRBD1; clone_size: .; v_call: TRBV2; cdr3_nt: TGTGCCAGCACCTCGGGACAGGGAGTAGAAAAACTGTTTTTT; cdr3_aa: CASTSGQGVEKLFF
j_call: TRBJ1-2; d_call: .; clone_size: few; v_call: TRBV11-1; cdr3_nt: TGTGCCAGCAGCACTTCTAACTCGGGCTATGGCTACACCTTC; cdr3_aa: CASSTSNSGYGYTF
j_call: TRBJ2-3; d_call: TRBD2; clone_size: .; v_call: TRBV7-8; cdr3_nt: TGTGCCAGCAGCTTCCGGACTAGCGGGAGCACAGATACGCAGTATTTT; cdr3_aa: CASSFRTSGSTDTQYF
j_call: TRBJ1-2; d_call: TRBD1; clone_size: .; v_call: TRBV14; cdr3_nt: TGTGCCAGCAGCCTAACGACAGGGTATATGGATGGCTACACCTTC; cdr3_aa: CASSLTTGYMDGYTF
j_call: TRBJ2-5; d_call: TRBD2; clone_size: few; v_call: TRBV3-1/TRBV3-2; cdr3_nt: TGTGCCAGCAGCCAAGGAGCGGGGGGGCAAGAGACCCAGTACTTC; cdr3_aa: CASSQGAGGQETQYF
j_call: TRBJ2-7; d_call: .; clone_size: .; v_call: TRBV5-4; cdr3_nt: TGTGCCAGCAGCTTGGACGGCAGGTCAGGCGAGCAGTACTTC; cdr3_aa: CASSLDGRSGEQYF
j_call: TRBJ2-1; d_call: TRBD1; clone_size: .; v_call: TRBV5-6; cdr3_nt: TGTGCCAGCAGCCCGGACAGGGTCGATGAGCAGTTCTTC; cdr3_aa: CASSPDRVDEQFF
j_call: TRBJ1-4; d_call: .; clone_size: few; v_call: TRBV28; cdr3_nt: TGTGCCAGCAGCGGAGCCGGAGCAACTAATGAAAAACTGTTTTTT; cdr3_aa: CASSGAGATNEKLFF
j_call: TRBJ2-7; d_call: .; clone_size: few; v_call: TRBV19; cdr3_nt: TGTGCCAGTAGTATGGGGGCTCTGGACGAGCAGTACTTC; cdr3_aa: CASSMGALDEQYF
j_call: TRBJ2-3; d_call: TRBD2; clone_size: few; v_call: TRBV15; cdr3_nt: TGTGCCACCAGCAGAGGAGGCGGGAGGGCAGATACGCAGTATTTT; cdr3_aa: CATSRGGGRADTQYF
j_call: TRBJ1-1; d_call: .; clone_size: .; v_call: TRBV11-3; cdr3_nt: TGTGCCAGCAGCTTATACTTTCGGGCTGAAGCTTTCTTT; cdr3_aa: CASSLYFRAEAFF
j_call: TRBJ2-5; d_call: .; clone_size: .; v_call: TRBV11-2; cdr3_nt: TGTGCCAGCAGCCCGGCGGGGCAGGGTCCTGCCCAGTACTTC; cdr3_aa: CASSPAGQGPAQYF
j_call: TRBJ1-2; d_call: .; clone_size: .; v_call: TRBV5-1; cdr3_nt: TGCGCCAGCAGCTTGGCTGGGGGAGGTGGCTACACCTTC; cdr3_aa: CASSLAGGGGYTF
j_call: TRBJ2-1; d_call: .; clone_size: .; v_call: TRBV13; cdr3_nt: TGTGCCAGCAGCTATGGACAGAGCTCCTACAATGAGCAGTTCTTC; cdr3_aa: CASSYGQSSYNEQFF
j_call: TRBJ2-7; d_call: TRBD1; clone_size: .; v_call: TRBV7-9; cdr3_nt: TGTGCCAGCAGCCAAACAGGGGGCGAGCAGTACTTC; cdr3_aa: CASSQTGGEQYF
j_call: TRBJ2-1; d_call: TRBD2; clone_size: few; v_call: TRBV6-4; cdr3_nt: TGTGCCAGCAGTGCCAGCGGGAGATACAATGAGCAGTTCTTC; cdr3_aa: CASSASGRYNEQFF